These 28 T cell receptor beta chains originate from one sample sequenced in a study of blood T cells in healthy people across ages. Alongside a J-beta primer mix, a sample-barcoded 5' primer served in a second PCR lasting roughly 7 to 11 cycles. TCRdb re-called the 5' RACE reads through MiXCR, storing one row per CDR3 protein. The sample yields fewer than 1.5 million distinct CDR3 sequences, approximately 42% seen once. Sequencing input: blood. Receptors originate from a woman between 18 and 29 years old in good health.

The V gene is TRBV2, the J gene TRBJ2-5; no clear D gene. The CDR3 runs to 15 residues. Germline V gene lookup returns CDR1 SNHLY and CDR2 FYNNEI. Trimming pared 5 bases from V and 5 bases from J, leaving 18 bases between. The CDR3 nucleotides are TGTGCCAGCAGTCGAGACACGAACCTCGGGGAGACCCAGTACTTC. Amino acids: CASSRDTNLGETQYF.

This clonotype was picked up a small number of times. The gene calls are TRBV20-1 and TRBJ2-7, with D possibly TRBD1 on 5 matching bases. V gave up 4 bases and J gave up 0 bases, with 16 bases separating them. CDR3 length equals 15 residues. The germline gives CDR1 DFQATT, CDR2 SNEGSKA (reference sequence). CDR3 in amino acids: CSATRLDTTSYEQYF. In nucleotides, the CDR3 is TGCAGTGCTACCCGCTTGGACACCACCTCCTACGAGCAGTACTTC.

This clonotype has a handful of counts. The chain is built from TRBV11-2 and TRBJ2-3, with D perhaps TRBD1 (5 bases). Trimming shortened V by 4 bases and J by 5 bases, and 19 bases separated the two germline ends. Per the germline V gene, CDR1 is SGHAT and CDR2 is FQNNGV. This CDR3 has 16 residues. CDR3 protein: CASSSSRTRYKDTQYF. The CDR3 nucleotides read TGTGCCAGCAGCTCTTCCCGGACACGGTACAAAGATACGCAGTATTTT.

The chain couples TRBV28 to TRBJ2-5; 8 nucleotides line up with TRBD2. CDR1 is MDHEN and CDR2 is SYDVKM in the germline V gene. After removal of 2 bases from V and 5 bases from J, the junction contained 10 bases not matched to a gene. The CDR3 has 16 amino acids. Here the CDR3 DNA reads TGTGCCAGCAGTTTACGGGGGGGGGCCTCTGCGGAGACCCAGTACTTC. Encoded protein: CASSLRGGASAETQYF.

The V and J genes are TRBV20-1 and TRBJ2-4, with 7 nucleotides matching TRBD2. The end of the DNA aligns better with TRBJ2-7, so the J call may be wrong. Germline V gene lookup returns CDR1 DFQATT and CDR2 SNEGSKA (reference sequence). The CDR3 covers 14 residues. The CDR3 DNA reads TGCAGTGCTAGAGTGGGTCAGGGAGGGTACGAGCAGTACTTC. Amino acids: CSARVGQGGYEQYF.

The table lists this clonotype with a few counts. The J gene is TRBJ1-2, the V gene TRBV6-5, with TRBD1 identical over 7 bases. The J segment lost 3 bases and the V segment lost 7 bases, leaving 8 bases of the junction unmatched. This CDR3 has 14 amino acids. CDR1 MNHEY and CDR2 SVGAGI come from the germline V gene. The CDR3 sequence: CASTPTGSDYGYTF. CDR3 coding DNA: TGTGCCAGCACCCCGACAGGGTCCGACTATGGCTACACCTTC.

The chain is built from TRBV5-1 and TRBJ2-1, with D perhaps matching TRBD2 (5 bases). Trimming stripped 3 bases from V and 10 bases from J, with 20 bases between. In germline, CDR1 is SGHRS, CDR2 YFSETQ. The CDR3 contains 15 residues. The CDR3 sequence: CASSSPPGYPGEQFF. The CDR3 bases are TGCGCCAGCAGCTCACCCCCCGGGTACCCGGGGGAGCAGTTCTTC.

This clonotype was counted a single time. Relative to the germline gene, one junction end is altered; a read error may explain this. This rearrangement joins TRBV12-3 or TRBV12-4 to TRBJ2-6, with TRBD1 matching over 11 bases. The CDR3 length is 16 residues. This CDR3 is CASRQGQGVGANALTF. Written as DNA, the CDR3 is TGTGCCAGCAGACAGGGACAGGGGGTTGGGGCCAACGCCCTGACTTTC.

This clonotype was seen a few times. The chain links TRBV5-1 to TRBJ2-5, with TRBD2 matching 7 bases. There are 16 residues in the CDR3. CDR1 is SGHRS and CDR2 is YFSETQ in the germline V gene. With V trimmed by 4 bases and J by 1 base, 10 bases remained unmatched. CDR3 loop: CASSETNGGTQETQYF. CDR3 DNA: TGCGCCAGCAGCGAAACGAACGGGGGGACCCAAGAGACCCAGTACTTC.

About this clonotype itself: The junction differs from germline at one of its ends, possibly a read error. The chain employs TRBV18 and TRBJ2-5; D gene ambiguous. Germline V gene lookup returns CDR1 KGHSH and CDR2 LQKENI. The CDR3 loop spans 15 amino acids. The CDR3: CASSRAAQFQETQYF. CDR3 sequence (DNA): TGTGCCAGTTCACGAGCAGCGCAGTTCCAAGAGACCCAGTACTTC.

The rearrangement uses TRBV25-1 and TRBJ2-7, with TRBD1 as a possible D gene (6 bases). Germline V gives CDR1 MGHDK, CDR2 SYGVNS. V lost 5 bases and J lost 7, with 24 bases in between. The length of the CDR3 is 16 residues. The chain's CDR3 is CASSKLGGRPYNEQYF. In nucleotides, the CDR3 is TGTGCCAGCAGTAAGTTAGGGGGACGGCCCTACAATGAGCAGTACTTC.

V is TRBV5-5 and J is TRBJ1-2; 7 bases agree with TRBD1. CDR3 length: 15 residues. Germline V gene lookup returns CDR1 SGHKS and CDR2 YYEKEE (reference sequence). The V and J ends lost 5 bases and 0 bases, in that order; junction bases with no gene match: 7. In DNA, the CDR3 is TGTGCCAGCAGATTCCGGGACAGCCCTAACTATGGCTACACCTTC. As protein: CASRFRDSPNYGYTF.

The genes are TRBV11-2 and TRBJ2-1; D possibly uses TRBD1 or TRBD2 (5 bases each). Germline CDR1 reads SGHAT; CDR2 reads FQNNGV. CDR3 length: 14 amino acids. The V end lost 5 bases, the J end lost 9 bases, and 17 bases lay between the germline ends. In DNA form, the CDR3 reads TGTGCCAGCAGCCCAGGGTTCACTAGGGGTGAGCAGTTCTTC. Amino acids: CASSPGFTRGEQFF. The full variable domain, rest sourced from reference TRBV11-2 and TRBJ2-1, is EAGVAQSPRYKIIEKRQSVAFWCNPISGHATLYWYQQILGQGPKLLIQFQNNGVVDDSQLPKDRFSAERLKGVDSTLKIQPAKLEDSAVYLCASSPGFTRGEQFFGPGTRLTVL.

This sequence joins TRBV5-1 and TRBJ2-1; no definite D call. This CDR3 spans 14 amino acids. The germline V and J ends were trimmed by 4 bases and 5 bases, with 13 bases remaining between them. CDR1 SGHRS and CDR2 YFSETQ come from the germline V gene. CDR3 in amino acids: CASSLGKNNNEQFF. CDR3 nucleotides: TGCGCCAGCAGCCTGGGGAAGAATAACAATGAGCAGTTCTTC.

The chain links TRBV5-1 to TRBJ2-1, with 10 bases lining up with TRBD2. Unmatched junction bases numbered 1, after V lost 1 base and J lost 3 bases. Germline assignment: CDR1 SGHRS and CDR2 YFSETQ. This CDR3 is 15 amino acids long. As DNA, the CDR3 is TGCGCCAGCAGCTTGACTAGCGGGGTCTACAATGAGCAGTTCTTC. Translated, it gives CASSLTSGVYNEQFF.

The rearrangement links TRBV13 to TRBJ2-1; no definite D call. V was clipped by 5 bases and J by 5 bases, with 13 bases between them. Germline V gene data show CDR1 as PRHDT and CDR2 as FYEKMQ (reference sequence). There are 14 residues in the CDR3. The CDR3 here is CASSKPGPNNEQFF. The CDR3 bases are TGTGCCAGCAGCAAACCGGGCCCCAACAATGAGCAGTTCTTC.

Regarding this clonotype: An end of the junction does not agree with germline; a read error may underlie this. The chain recombines TRBV6-1 with TRBJ2-4; a possible D gene is TRBD1 (6 bases). The last part of the DNA fits TRBJ2-7 better; the J call may be wrong. Germline CDR1 is MNHNS and CDR2 is SASEGT. This CDR3 region has 14 residues. DNA for the CDR3: TGTGTCAGCAGCCAGACAGGTTCGATATACGAGCAGTACTTC. It yields the protein CVSSQTGSIYEQYF.

The chain recombines TRBV20-1 with TRBJ1-2; D is unresolved. The CDR3 has 17 amino acids. Per the germline V gene, CDR1 is DFQATT and CDR2 is SNEGSKA (reference sequence). V was clipped by 2 bases and J by 3 bases, with 22 bases between them. CDR3 amino acids: CSARTPKMSGVDYGYTF. CDR3 coding DNA: TGCAGTGCTAGAACCCCGAAAATGTCGGGAGTTGACTATGGCTACACCTTC.

The chain uses TRBV5-5 and TRBJ2-1; TRBD2 aligns across 8 bases. The J call could be wrong; TRBJ2-7 is a better fit for the DNA end. The length of the CDR3 is 14 residues. Germline CDR1 is SGHKS and CDR2 is YYEKEE (reference sequence). The DNA for the CDR3 is TGTGCCAGCAGCGGCGGGAGGCCCTACAATGAGCAGTACTTC. Translation: CASSGGRPYNEQYF.

This clonotype was observed a handful of times. CDR3 bases: TGCAGTGCTAGAGATGGGGGCTCCTATAATTCACCCCTCCACTTT. Translated, it gives CSARDGGSYNSPLHF. The chain uses TRBV20-1 and TRBJ1-6, with D possibly being TRBD1 (5 bases). Deletions cut 0 bases from V and 0 bases from J, with 6 bases between. There are 15 residues in the CDR3. The germline V gene has CDR1 DFQATT and CDR2 SNEGSKA (reference sequence).

The V gene is TRBV7-9, the J gene TRBJ2-7; possibly TRBD2 for D (5 bases). The CDR3 has 14 amino acids. CDR1 is SEHNR, CDR2 FQNEAQ, per germline (reference sequence). V was trimmed by 0 bases and J by 7 bases, leaving 13 bases between them. The CDR3 nucleotides are TGTGCCAGCAGCTTAGCGGGAGCCCGCAATGAGCAGTACTTC. Translated: CASSLAGARNEQYF.

The gene calls are TRBV3-1 and TRBJ2-7, with 10 nucleotides matching TRBD1. This CDR3 contains 16 residues. The germline V gene encodes CDR1 LGHDT and CDR2 YNNKEL (reference sequence). The trim removed 4 bases at V and 4 bases at J, leaving 10 bases unmatched. This CDR3 is CASSLDRGPHPYEQYF. Here the CDR3 DNA reads TGTGCCAGCAGCCTCGACAGGGGGCCGCATCCATACGAGCAGTACTTC.

This sequence joins TRBV10-3 and TRBJ2-7; D might be TRBD1 (6 bases). V lost 2 bases, J lost 7 bases, and 15 bases lay in between. The V gene's germline CDR1 is ENHRY and CDR2 SYGVKD. This CDR3 has 14 amino acids. CDR3 coding DNA: TGTGCCATCAGTGAGGGGAACAGGGTCGATGAGCAGTACTTC. Residues: CAISEGNRVDEQYF.

The J gene is TRBJ2-2, the V gene TRBV3-1; 12 nucleotides agree with TRBD2. Germline V gene sequence: CDR1 LGHDT, CDR2 YNNKEL (reference sequence). With 1 base clipped from V and 0 bases from J, the junction kept 6 bases outside the gene matches. This CDR3 comprises 19 residues. The CDR3 region has the DNA TGTGCCAGCAGCCAAGTTGCCCTAGCGGGGGGGACGAACACCGGGGAGCTGTTTTTT. Translating gives CASSQVALAGGTNTGELFF.

The J gene is TRBJ2-1, the V gene TRBV24-1; D is undetermined. The germline V gene has CDR1 KGHDR and CDR2 SFDVKD. Deletions cut 5 bases from V and 7 bases from J, with 8 bases between. The CDR3 contains 12 residues. This chain's CDR3 is CATSATVNEQFF. In nucleotides, the CDR3 is TGTGCCACCAGTGCGACTGTTAATGAGCAGTTCTTC.

The chain uses TRBV6-5 and TRBJ2-3; D possibly uses TRBD1 or TRBD2 (5 bases each). Germline values: CDR1 MNHEY, CDR2 SVGAGI. V was cut by 7 bases and J by 0 bases, with 14 bases left in between. The CDR3 contains 15 residues. CDR3 sequence reads: CASMSQGPSTDTQYF. DNA for the CDR3: TGTGCCAGCATGTCGCAGGGACCTAGCACAGATACGCAGTATTTT.

V gene TRBV12-3 or TRBV12-4 combines with J gene TRBJ1-6; a possible D gene is TRBD1 (6 bases). V was shortened by 2 bases and J by 0 bases, with 14 bases between the two germline ends. The CDR3 spans 18 residues. The CDR3 region is CASSLPDSQSSYNSPLHF. The CDR3 nucleotides are TGTGCCAGCAGTTTACCGGACAGCCAGAGCTCCTATAATTCACCCCTCCACTTT.

This chain joins TRBV14 and TRBJ2-5; 11 nucleotides match TRBD2. After removal of 2 bases from V and 11 bases from J, the junction contained 13 bases not matched to a gene. Germline V CDR1 and CDR2: SGHDN, FVKESK. This CDR3 is built from 16 residues. The CDR3 DNA is TGTGCCAGCAGCCAAATCGGGACTAGCGGACCCTACGGGCAGTACTTC. It encodes CASSQIGTSGPYGQYF.